The 21 T cell receptor beta chains given below trace back to one sample, sequenced in a study. TCRdb processed the 5' RACE reads anew with MiXCR; each CDR3 protein has one entry. The sample includes 7,300 or so distinct CDR3 sequences, 35% to 50% seen only once; the top ten take approximately 4%. The sample comprised memory CD4+ T cells sorted from blood. Subset noted: memory CD4+ T cells, CD4+CD45RO+CD25-. The origin of the receptors is a female donor with breast cancer.

This clonotype was picked up a small number of times. The genes are TRBV12-3 or TRBV12-4 and TRBJ1-2; 9 positions agree with TRBD1. V trimming: 5 bases; J trimming: 6 bases; junction bases outside the gene matches: 13. This CDR3 is 16 amino acids long. CDR3 bases: TGTGCCAGCAGTCCCCCCCAGGGACAGGGTGGCCATGGCTACACCTTC. Translation gives CASSPPQGQGGHGYTF.

In the case of this clonotype: The junction shows a germline mismatch at one end, possibly a read error. The chain has TRBV20-1 and TRBJ1-6, with D unclear. This CDR3 has 12 residues. Per the germline V gene, CDR1 is DFQATT and CDR2 is SNEGSKA (reference sequence). Here the CDR3 reads CSAAPWNSPLHF. The CDR3 DNA is TGCAGTGCTGCCCCCTGGAATTCCCCCCTCCACTTT.

As concerns this clonotype: The junction and the germline gene differ at one end; a read error may be behind it. CDR3 in DNA: TGCAGCGTTGAGTCAGGCAAGGGTGACGAAAGACTGTTTTTT. It codes for CSVESGKGDERLFF. The rearrangement joins TRBV29-1 to TRBJ1-4; D gene unclear. The V gene's germline CDR1 is SQVTM and CDR2 ANQGSEA. The length of the CDR3 is 14 residues. Combining the CDR3 with reference TRBV29-1 and TRBJ1-4 gives the whole variable domain SAVISQKPSRDICQRGTSLTIQCQVDSQVTMMFWYRQQPGQSLTLIATANQGSEATYESGFVIDKFPISRPNLTFSTLTVSNMSPEDSSIYLCSVESGKGDERLFFGSGTQLSVL.

This clonotype was detected a few times. This rearrangement joins TRBV7-6 to TRBJ1-1; D is undetermined. Germline CDR1 and CDR2: SGHVS and FNYEAQ. The V end lost 1 base, the J end lost 0 bases, and 6 bases lay between the germline ends. This CDR3 region has 14 residues. The CDR3 DNA reads TGTGCCAGCAGCTTAGACACCATGAACACTGAAGCTTTCTTT. Translating it yields CASSLDTMNTEAFF.

This clonotype is judged medium-sized (0.01 to 0.1%). The chain couples TRBV4-1 to TRBJ2-2, with D hard to call. The CDR3 is made up of 13 amino acids. Trimming left V 1 base short and J 5 bases short, with 5 bases between. CDR1 and CDR2 from the germline V gene are MGHRA and YSYEKL. CDR3 protein: CASSQVRTGELFF. CDR3 DNA sequence: TGCGCCAGCAGCCAAGTTAGGACCGGGGAGCTGTTTTTT.

This chain connects TRBV28 to TRBJ1-2; 12 bases fit TRBD1. V gave up 5 bases and J gave up 7 bases; unmatched junction bases: 8. The CDR3 sequence is 15 residues long. Per the germline V gene, CDR1 is MDHEN and CDR2 is SYDVKM. The CDR3 sequence: CASSLGGQGASGYTF. For the CDR3, the DNA is TGTGCCAGCAGTCTAGGGGGACAGGGGGCTTCTGGCTACACCTTC.

The rearrangement joins TRBV5-1 to TRBJ2-1, with D perhaps TRBD1 (6 bases). This CDR3 is built from 14 residues. Per the germline V gene, CDR1 is SGHRS and CDR2 is YFSETQ. Trimming pared 6 bases from V and 5 bases from J, leaving 15 bases between. CDR3 region: CASIPWGRDNEQFF. The CDR3 coding sequence is TGCGCCAGCATCCCTTGGGGGCGAGACAATGAGCAGTTCTTC.

As for this clonotype: One end of the junction does not line up with germline, which may come from a read error. The V call is TRBV7-9, the J call TRBJ1-1; D gene uncertain. The CDR3 contains 12 residues. Germline CDR1 and CDR2: SEHNR and FQNEAQ (reference sequence). The CDR3 sequence: CASSITQNEAYF. CDR3 in DNA: TGTGCCAGCAGCATCACCCAAAATGAAGCTTACTTT.

By sample share, this clonotype is medium-sized. This chain links TRBV12-3 or TRBV12-4 with TRBJ2-5; D is unresolved. This CDR3 has 14 residues. V was shortened by 5 bases and J by 5 bases, with 15 bases between the two germline ends. The CDR3: CASSIGVSGETQYF. The CDR3 DNA follows: TGTGCCAGCAGTATCGGAGTATCTGGGGAGACCCAGTACTTC.

A few counts support this clonotype. The rearrangement links TRBV3-1 to TRBJ1-6; D might be TRBD1 (5 bases). The CDR3 loop spans 19 amino acids. The germline V gene encodes CDR1 LGHDT and CDR2 YNNKEL (reference sequence). Trimming left V 2 bases short and J 0 bases short, with 17 bases between. This CDR3 is CASSQPRGKGSSYNSPLHF. CDR3 nucleotides: TGTGCCAGCAGCCAACCCCGGGGGAAAGGAAGCTCCTATAATTCACCCCTCCACTTT. The entire variable domain, with the rest obtained from reference TRBV3-1 and TRBJ1-6, is as follows: DTAVSQTPKYLVTQMGNDKSIKCEQNLGHDTMYWYKQDSKKFLKIMFSYNNKELIINETVPNRFSPKSPDKAHLNLHINSLELGDSAVYFCASSQPRGKGSSYNSPLHFGNGTRLTVT.

This clonotype was seen more than once but under ten times. The V gene is TRBV7-3, the J gene TRBJ2-5; 7 bases match TRBD1. J gave up 3 bases and V 2 bases, and 0 bases lay outside the gene matches. The CDR3 is 13 residues long. The V gene's germline CDR1 is SGHTA and CDR2 FQGTGA. For the CDR3, the DNA is TGTGCCAGCAGCTTAGACAGGGAAGAGACCCAGTACTTC. Its translation is CASSLDREETQYF.

This clonotype has just a few counts. The rearrangement uses TRBV2 and TRBJ1-4; 8 nucleotides agree with TRBD1. Germline CDR1 reads SNHLY; CDR2 reads FYNNEI. The CDR3 has 13 amino acids. V dropped 7 bases and J dropped 4; count of bases not matched to a gene: 2. Here the CDR3 reads CASKGQGNEKLFF. CDR3 in DNA: TGTGCCAGCAAAGGACAGGGTAATGAAAAACTGTTTTTT.

Concerning this clonotype: A much larger clone differs by one base, so this may be a read error. CDR3 loop: CASSPRRNTEAFF. Written as DNA, the CDR3 is TGTGCCAGCAGCCCCCGACGGAACACTGAAGCTTTCTTT. The V call is TRBV7-9, the J call TRBJ1-1; D gene uncertain. The germline V and J ends were trimmed by 5 bases and 1 base, with 8 bases remaining between them. The germline gives CDR1 SEHNR, CDR2 FQNEAQ (reference sequence). This CDR3 region has 13 residues.

The chain is built from TRBV20-1 and TRBJ2-3; either TRBD1 or TRBD2 may fit D (6 bases each). Trimming took 3 bases from V and 7 from J, leaving 17 bases between them. Per the germline V gene, CDR1 is DFQATT and CDR2 is SNEGSKA (reference sequence). This CDR3 is built from 14 residues. This CDR3 reads CSARKSGAGNTQYF. The CDR3 nucleotides are TGCAGTGCTAGGAAGTCAGGGGCGGGAAATACGCAGTATTTT.

On this clonotype itself: Germline and junction disagree at one end, which may indicate a read error. J is TRBJ1-1 and V is TRBV4-2; tentative D call: TRBD1 (5 bases). Germline CDR1 and CDR2: LGHNA and YNFKEQ. CDR3 length: 13 amino acids. Here the CDR3 reads CASIQGEVRTSFF. CDR3 DNA: TGTGCCAGCATCCAAGGGGAGGTGCGAACATCTTTCTTT.

As to this clonotype: The CDR3 ends on some other residue instead of the conserved phenylalanine or tryptophan, so this is likely a read error. The J gene is TRBJ2-2, the V gene TRBV29-1, with 9 bases aligning to TRBD1. Unmatched junction bases numbered 8, after V lost 7 bases and J lost 2 bases. The CDR3 extends over 15 amino acids. Germline V gene lookup returns CDR1 SQVTM and CDR2 ANQGSEA. CDR3 DNA: TGCAGCGCCAGAGCGGGACAGGGCAACACCGGGGAGCTGTTTCTT. Translated, it gives CSARAGQGNTGELFL.

Comments on this clonotype: One end of the junction does not line up with germline, which may come from a read error. The chain joins TRBV7-2 to TRBJ2-1; either TRBD1 or TRBD2 may fit D (5 bases each). The CDR3 runs to 13 residues. Germline loops: CDR1 SGHTA, CDR2 FQGNSA. DNA of the CDR3: TGTGCCAGCAGGTCCAGGAGGCAGGGAGAGCGGTTCTTC. Translation: CASRSRRQGERFF.

As to this clonotype: Germline and junction disagree at one end, which may indicate a read error. V gene TRBV5-1 combines with J gene TRBJ2-2, with D possibly matching TRBD2 (5 bases). From germline, CDR1 is SGHRS and CDR2 YFSETQ. The CDR3 has 16 amino acids. The DNA of the CDR3 is TGCGCCAGCAGCTTAGGGAGTAAGATGAACATCGGGGAGCTGTTTTTT. Translating gives CASSLGSKMNIGELFF.

V gene TRBV15 combines with J gene TRBJ2-5, with no clear D. Trimming took 4 bases from V and 5 from J, leaving 14 bases between them. Germline-derived CDR1 and CDR2 are LNHNV and YYDKDF (reference sequence). The CDR3 loop spans 14 amino acids. The CDR3 DNA reads TGTGCCACCAGCACCGTAACCAGTATGGAGACCCAGTACTTC. Amino acids: CATSTVTSMETQYF.

This clonotype was detected only a few times. V is TRBV5-1 and J is TRBJ2-1; D might be TRBD1 (6 bases). CDR1 is SGHRS and CDR2 is YFSETQ in the germline V gene. There are 14 residues in the CDR3. Trimming cost V 2 bases and J 6 bases, with 12 bases left between them. DNA of the CDR3: TGCGCCAGCAGCTTCACTTACAGGGCCAATGAGCAGTTCTTC. Its translation is CASSFTYRANEQFF.

As for this clonotype: At one of its ends the junction is not consistent with the germline gene, which may arise from a read error. This chain links TRBV19 with TRBJ2-1; 8 bases align to TRBD2. The CDR3 covers 12 residues. Germline V gene sequence: CDR1 LNHDA, CDR2 SQIVND (reference sequence). The CDR3: CASKSGGDEQSF. The CDR3 DNA sequence: TGTGCCAGTAAATCCGGGGGGGATGAGCAGTCCTTC.